This TCR beta chain was sequenced during a study of neurological immune-mediated disorders (dated by TCRdb to about 2019). General notes on the study: Among the roughly 35 multiple sclerosis patients, roughly 31 had relapsing-remitting MS and 3 had secondary progressive MS. Peripheral blood TCR-beta repertoires from patients with HTLV-I-associated myelopathy (HAM/TSP), patients with multiple sclerosis, and healthy controls were compared in the study using UMI-based sequencing. The cohort included approximately 68 subjects: approximately 14 with HAM/TSP, some 34 with multiple sclerosis, and 20 healthy controls. Alongside PBMC samples, the set of around 99 TCR-beta libraries contained longitudinal samples, technical triplicates, and paired CD4+ and CD8+ T-cell subsets that had been sorted.

cDNA was synthesized by template-switch 5'RACE using a primer carrying a 10-nucleotide random unique molecular identifier by which each TCR transcript was tagged. Every sequencing run covered 15-18 subjects and yielded more than 160 million TCR-beta sequences. The RNeasy kit was used for extraction of total RNA. Using the KAPA Real-time Library Amplification kit, TCR-beta VDJ regions were amplified with primers for the TCR constant region and the 5'RACE anchor. A first PCR added sample indexes and Illumina adaptors, and a second PCR then raised library yield. After purification with Ampure beads, the TCR product of roughly 650 bp was size-selected on a 2% E-gel SizeSelection system. Before pooling, library quality was checked on a Bioanalyzer, concentration was measured with Qubit, and libraries were quantified with the Kapa Library Quantification kit. Libraries were sequenced paired-end 2 x 150 bp on an Illumina HiSeq 2500. To increase sequence diversity, about 23-32% phiX was spiked into each library pool. The source study handled its data this way. Quality-filtered reads were processed with the UMI-based MiGEC pipeline, which removed over 75% of raw TCR sequences during error correction. VDJ genes were aligned to IMGT germline references, and each clonotype was defined by a unique CDR3 amino acid sequence together with V-J genes. Clonal expansion, Shannon diversity and CDR3 relatedness were evaluated with VDJtools (CalcPairwiseDistances, ClusterSamples), while phylogenetic trees were built in CLCbio workbench. Clones with at least 8 unique UMIs were defined as expanded, with this threshold being based on coefficient-of-variation modelling across technical triplicates. Starting from the raw public reads, TCRdb applied fastp trimming at Q25, assembled clones with MiXCR and retained in-frame beta chains. Entries that share a CDR3 protein sequence are merged under the most common genes and DNA. The V and J calls come from TCRdb's annotation, not from the publication. The sample records 55,000 to 75,000 distinct CDR3 sequences, 2.5% of which are singletons. 3% of the sample lies in the top ten.

Libraries from unsorted PBMCs were made from 2 million PBMCs kept in RNAlater at -80 degrees C until RNA extraction. The multiple sclerosis patients were enrolled in a US clinical protocol that evaluated disease progression with magnetic resonance imaging. PBMCs were separated from peripheral blood using Ficoll-Hypaque density gradient centrifugation and then cryopreserved in liquid nitrogen. This clonotype was found many times. No antigen is known for it. No quality values exist for individual bases; no much larger clone is one base distant. What the study reported, not specific to this receptor: In phylogenetic analysis, the repertoires of 18 of 34 MS patients grouped into a cluster of related CDR3 sequences, which suggests a possible signature at the repertoire level. The MS cluster was not associated with any clinical or MRI features, and the authors stated that larger cohorts are needed. TCR clonal expansion was highest in HAM/TSP patients and lowest in MS patients, with MS patients falling below even healthy controls. No identical CDR3 amino acid sequences were found to be shared among expanded clones across subjects, suggesting that TCR-beta repertoires were private in all groups.

V and J are truncated by 2 bases and 7 bases respectively, leaving an intervening sequence of 12 bases. Including cysteine and phenylalanine, the CDR3 has 14 amino acids. Here the CDR3 DNA is all that survives: 42 bases in frame from base 1. Taken from the germline V gene, the CDR1 and CDR2 loops are SGHDT and YYEEEE. Sequenced input: PBMCs. In this chain, TRBV5-6 is recombined with TRBJ2-2; 6 matching bases give a weak D call of TRBD1. The clonotype was recovered from a man aged 50-59 years with multiple sclerosis. The CDR3 region has the sequence CASSFGVQGGELFF. The base sequence is TGTGCCAGCAGCTTCGGGGTACAGGGCGGGGAGCTGTTTTTT.